This T cell receptor (beta chain) was sequenced during a study of OX40 agonist ivuxolimab in advanced cancers. Clones were sequenced by immunoSEQ multiplex PCR, and TCRdb holds only the in-frame ones, with some missing. The sample yields some 77,000 clones, roughly 88% seen once. This CDR3 is built from 14 residues. Per germline, CDR1 SNHLY and CDR2 FYNNEI. V was cut by 5 bases and J by 2 bases, with 10 bases left in between. J is TRBJ1-5 and V is TRBV2, with D possibly TRBD1 on 5 matching bases. Sequenced here: CD4+ or CD8+ T cells sorted from blood, sampled in a trial of the OX40 agonist ivuxolimab. This sequence was found in an adult with an advanced solid tumor such as melanoma, head and neck, liver or kidney cancer. Written as DNA, the CDR3 is TGTGCCAGCAGTCGCAGGGAGGGCAATCAGCCCCAGCATTTT. Translated, it gives CASSRREGNQPQHF.